The 11 T cell receptor beta chains in this list originate from one sample, sequenced in a study of T cells in Graves' hyperthyroidism and ophthalmopathy. Amplification of TCR beta CDR3 regions was performed using RNA transcripts as template. First-round RT-PCR with HTBI primers amplified the TCR CDR3 region. TCRdb re-derived calls from the multiplex PCR reads in MiXCR, one entry per CDR3 protein. The data contain under 350,000 distinct CDR3 sequences, 15% to 20% of them singletons. Sequenced material: blood. Source of these receptors: a woman in her sixties with Graves' ophthalmopathy.

The genes are TRBV15 and TRBJ2-5; 9 bases are shared with TRBD1. V was pared by 3 bases and J by 1 base, with 3 bases of the junction left unmatched. This CDR3 has 15 amino acids. The V gene's germline CDR1 is LNHNV and CDR2 YYDKDF (reference sequence). CDR3 coding DNA: TGTGCCACCAGCAGGACAGGGGGATTCCAAGAGACCCAGTACTTC. This sequence encodes CATSRTGGFQETQYF.

This clonotype was seen ten or more times. J is TRBJ2-7 and V is TRBV5-1, with 11 bases lining up with TRBD1. Unmatched junction bases numbered 6, after V lost 4 bases and J lost 6 bases. The CDR3 is 14 residues long. Per the germline V gene, CDR1 is SGHRS and CDR2 is YFSETQ. The CDR3 spells CASSQDRGRREQYF. The CDR3 DNA sequence: TGCGCCAGCAGCCAGGACAGGGGGCGCCGCGAGCAGTACTTC.

This clonotype was counted only a few times. This chain uses TRBV7-8 with TRBJ2-5, with TRBD1 matching over 8 bases. The length of the CDR3 is 14 residues. CDR1 and CDR2 from the germline V gene are SGHVS and FQNEAQ. V lost 5 bases and J lost 5; bases outside the gene matches: 7. CDR3 nucleotide sequence: TGTGCCAGCAGCCCACAGGGGGATGGGGAGACCCAGTACTTC. Translating gives CASSPQGDGETQYF.

This CDR3 is CAWSVGSVGQPQHF. For the CDR3, the DNA is TGTGCCTGGAGTGTAGGGTCCGTTGGTCAGCCCCAGCATTTT. This chain joins TRBV30 and TRBJ1-5, with D uncertain. Trimming took 0 bases from V and 6 from J, leaving 12 bases between them. Germline values: CDR1 GTSNPN, CDR2 SVGIG (reference sequence). The CDR3 has 14 residues.

The rearrangement uses TRBV5-1 and TRBJ2-2, with TRBD2 matching 11 bases. J was trimmed by 5 bases and V by 2 bases; bases with no gene match: 5. The CDR3 extends over 16 amino acids. Germline CDR1 SGHRS, CDR2 YFSETQ. The CDR3 DNA reads as TGCGCCAGCAGCTTAACTAGCGGGAGAGATACCGGGGAGCTGTTTTTT. This sequence encodes CASSLTSGRDTGELFF.

The table lists this clonotype with many counts. This chain uses TRBV28 with TRBJ2-5; TRBD2 might be the D (6 bases). The V end lost 2 bases, the J end lost 7 bases, and 17 bases lay between the germline ends. CDR3 length: 15 residues. Germline CDR1 and CDR2: MDHEN and SYDVKM. CDR3 sequence: CASSLGGFARGTQYF. The CDR3 coding sequence is TGTGCCAGCAGTTTAGGGGGGTTTGCAAGAGGGACCCAGTACTTC.

In the case of this clonotype: A read error may be the cause here, since a much bigger clone is one base away. CDR3 in amino acids: CASSIAVTSTEAFF. The CDR3 DNA sequence: TGTGCCAGCAGCATAGCCGTAACGAGCACTGAAGCTTTCTTT. V and J are TRBV7-9 and TRBJ1-1; D is undetermined. The CDR3 is 14 residues long. CDR1 is SEHNR, CDR2 FQNEAQ, per germline (reference sequence).

This clonotype was picked up many times. The rearrangement joins TRBV28 to TRBJ1-4; 10 bases are shared with TRBD1. Germline values: CDR1 MDHEN, CDR2 SYDVKM. The V gene end was trimmed by 3 bases and the J gene end by 8 bases; junction bases not matched to a gene: 15. The CDR3 length is 18 residues. CDR3 coding DNA: TGTGCCAGCAGTTTGACCCGAGGGACAGGGGAAGATGGAGAAAAACTGTTTTTT. Encoded protein: CASSLTRGTGEDGEKLFF.

Of note for this clonotype: A read error is possible here, since a much larger clone lies one base away. The chain combines TRBV5-6 with TRBJ1-1; D gene ambiguous. This CDR3 comprises 12 residues. The V end was cut by 9 bases, the J end by 4 bases, with 13 bases between. Looked up from germline, CDR1 is SGHDT and CDR2 is YYEEEE. CDR3 region: CATERSGTEAFF. The CDR3 bases are TGTGCCACCGAGCGTTCGGGCACTGAAGCTTTCTTT.

The rearrangement joins TRBV13 to TRBJ2-7; TRBD2 is a possible D gene (5 bases). Per germline, CDR1 PRHDT and CDR2 FYEKMQ (reference sequence). The CDR3 sequence is 14 residues long. Deletions cut 8 bases from V and 0 bases from J, with 14 bases between. The CDR3 here is CASGLGISSYEQYF. For the CDR3, the DNA is TGTGCCAGCGGACTCGGGATTTCCTCCTACGAGCAGTACTTC.

This clonotype has ten or more counts. CDR3 in amino acids: CASSWTSGRPDTQYF. The DNA of the CDR3 is TGTGCCAGCAGTTGGACTAGCGGGAGACCAGATACGCAGTATTTT. The V and J genes are TRBV6-1 and TRBJ2-3; TRBD2 aligns across 13 bases. CDR3 length: 15 residues. V gave up 5 bases and J gave up 4 bases; unmatched junction bases: 3. Germline V gene data show CDR1 as MNHNS and CDR2 as SASEGT.